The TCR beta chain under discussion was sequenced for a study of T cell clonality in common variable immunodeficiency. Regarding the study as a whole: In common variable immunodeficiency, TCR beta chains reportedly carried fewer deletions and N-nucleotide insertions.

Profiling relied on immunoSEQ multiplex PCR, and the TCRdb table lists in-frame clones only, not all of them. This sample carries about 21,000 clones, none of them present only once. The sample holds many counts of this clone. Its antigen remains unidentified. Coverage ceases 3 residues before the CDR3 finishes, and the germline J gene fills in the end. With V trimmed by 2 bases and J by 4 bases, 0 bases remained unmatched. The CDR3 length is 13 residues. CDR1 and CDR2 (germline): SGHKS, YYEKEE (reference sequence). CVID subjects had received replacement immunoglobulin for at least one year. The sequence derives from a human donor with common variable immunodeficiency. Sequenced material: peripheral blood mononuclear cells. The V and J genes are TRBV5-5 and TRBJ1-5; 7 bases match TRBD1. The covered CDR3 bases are TGTGCCAGCAGCTTACAGGGGAATCAGCCC. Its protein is CASSLQGNQP. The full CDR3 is CASSLQGNQPQHF.